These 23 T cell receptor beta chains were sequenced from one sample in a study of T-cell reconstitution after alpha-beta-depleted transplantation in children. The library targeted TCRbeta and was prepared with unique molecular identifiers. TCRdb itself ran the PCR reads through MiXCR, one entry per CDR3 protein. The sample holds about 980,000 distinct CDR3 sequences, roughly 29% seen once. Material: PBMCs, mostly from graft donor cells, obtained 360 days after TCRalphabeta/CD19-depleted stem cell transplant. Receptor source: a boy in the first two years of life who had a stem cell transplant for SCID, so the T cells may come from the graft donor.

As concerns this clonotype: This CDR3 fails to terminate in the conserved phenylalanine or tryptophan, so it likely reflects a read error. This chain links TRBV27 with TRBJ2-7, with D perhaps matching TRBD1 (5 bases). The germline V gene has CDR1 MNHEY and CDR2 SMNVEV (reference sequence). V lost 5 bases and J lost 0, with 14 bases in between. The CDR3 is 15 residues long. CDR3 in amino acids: CASSPQGEGSYEQYS. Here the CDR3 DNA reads TGTGCCAGCAGTCCCCAGGGTGAAGGCTCCTACGAGCAGTACTCC.

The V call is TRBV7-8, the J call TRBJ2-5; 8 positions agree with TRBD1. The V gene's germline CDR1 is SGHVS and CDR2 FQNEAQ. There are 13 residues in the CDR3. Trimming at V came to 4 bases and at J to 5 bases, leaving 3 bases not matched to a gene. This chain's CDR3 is CASSWTGWETQYF. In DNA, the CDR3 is TGTGCCAGCAGCTGGACAGGGTGGGAGACCCAGTACTTC.

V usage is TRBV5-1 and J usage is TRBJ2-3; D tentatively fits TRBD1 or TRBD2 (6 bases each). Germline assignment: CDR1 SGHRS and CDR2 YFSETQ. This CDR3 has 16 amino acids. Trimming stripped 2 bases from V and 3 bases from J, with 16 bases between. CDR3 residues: CASSLTGGLVTDTQYF. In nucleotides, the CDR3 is TGCGCCAGCAGCTTAACCGGGGGCTTGGTTACAGATACGCAGTATTTT. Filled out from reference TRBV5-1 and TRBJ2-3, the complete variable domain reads KAGVTQTPRYLIKTRGQQVTLSCSPISGHRSVSWYQQTPGQGLQFLFEYFSETQRNKGNFPGRFSGRQFSNSRSEMNVSTLELGDSALYLCASSLTGGLVTDTQYFGPGTRLTVL.

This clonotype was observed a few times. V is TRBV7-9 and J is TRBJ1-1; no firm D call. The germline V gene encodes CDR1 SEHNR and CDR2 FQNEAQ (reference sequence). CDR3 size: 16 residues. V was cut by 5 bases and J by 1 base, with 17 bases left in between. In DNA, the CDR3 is TGTGCCAGCAGCCCGGGAGGAGGGCGGAGGAACACTGAAGCTTTCTTT. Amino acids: CASSPGGGRRNTEAFF. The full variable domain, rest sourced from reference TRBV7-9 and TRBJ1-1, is DTGVSQNPRHKITKRGQNVTFRCDPISEHNRLYWYRQTLGQGPEFLTYFQNEAQLEKSRLLSDRFSAERPKGSFSTLEIQRTEQGDSAMYLCASSPGGGRRNTEAFFGQGTRLTVV.

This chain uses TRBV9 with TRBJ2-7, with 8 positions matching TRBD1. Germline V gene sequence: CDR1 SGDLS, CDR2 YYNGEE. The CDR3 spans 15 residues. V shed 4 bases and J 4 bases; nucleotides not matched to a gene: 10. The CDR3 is CASSPLTGAPYEQYF. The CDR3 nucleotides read TGTGCCAGCAGCCCCCTGACAGGGGCCCCTTACGAGCAGTACTTC.

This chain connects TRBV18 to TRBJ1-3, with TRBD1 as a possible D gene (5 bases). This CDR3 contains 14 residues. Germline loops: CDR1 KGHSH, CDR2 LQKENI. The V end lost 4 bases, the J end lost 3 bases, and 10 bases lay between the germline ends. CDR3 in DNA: TGTGCCAGCTCACAAGGACATGGTGGAAACACCATATATTTT. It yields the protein CASSQGHGGNTIYF.

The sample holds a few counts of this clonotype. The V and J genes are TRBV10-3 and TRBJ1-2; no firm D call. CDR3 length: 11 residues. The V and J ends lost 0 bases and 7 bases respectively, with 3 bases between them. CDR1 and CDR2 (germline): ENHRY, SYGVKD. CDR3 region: CAISESTGYTF. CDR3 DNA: TGTGCCATCAGTGAGTCGACTGGCTACACCTTC.

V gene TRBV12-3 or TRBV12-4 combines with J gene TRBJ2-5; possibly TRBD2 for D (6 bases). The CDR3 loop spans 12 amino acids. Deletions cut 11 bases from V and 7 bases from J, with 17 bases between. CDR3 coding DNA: TGTGCCTCCAGGACGGGACTGGCGACCCAGTACTTC. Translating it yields CASRTGLATQYF.

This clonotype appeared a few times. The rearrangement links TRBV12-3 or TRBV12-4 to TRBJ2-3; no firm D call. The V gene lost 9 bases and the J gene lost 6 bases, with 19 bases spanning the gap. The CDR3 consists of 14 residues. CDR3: CASGRPPDGDTQYF. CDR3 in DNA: TGTGCCAGTGGGCGCCCCCCTGACGGGGATACGCAGTATTTT.

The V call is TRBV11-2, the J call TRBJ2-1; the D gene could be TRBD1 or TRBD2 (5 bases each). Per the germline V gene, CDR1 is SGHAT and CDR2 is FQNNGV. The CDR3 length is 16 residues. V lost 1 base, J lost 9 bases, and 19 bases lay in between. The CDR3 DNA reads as TGTGCCAGCAGCTTAGGTCCAGGGACGCGGTATGGTGAGCAGTTCTTC. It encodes CASSLGPGTRYGEQFF.

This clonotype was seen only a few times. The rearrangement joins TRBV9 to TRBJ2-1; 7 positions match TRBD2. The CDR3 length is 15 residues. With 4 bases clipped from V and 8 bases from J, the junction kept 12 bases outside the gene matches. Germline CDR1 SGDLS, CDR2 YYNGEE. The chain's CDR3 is CASSKSGAGVDEQFF. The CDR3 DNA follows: TGTGCCAGCAGCAAGAGCGGGGCGGGGGTAGATGAGCAGTTCTTC.

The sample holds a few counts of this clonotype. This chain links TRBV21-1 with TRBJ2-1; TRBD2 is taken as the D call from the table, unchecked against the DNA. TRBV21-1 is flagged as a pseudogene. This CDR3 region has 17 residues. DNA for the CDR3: TGTGCCAGCAGCAGAGATCCGGCTAGCGGGTCCTACAATGAGCAGTTCTTC. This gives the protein CASSRDPASGSYNEQFF.

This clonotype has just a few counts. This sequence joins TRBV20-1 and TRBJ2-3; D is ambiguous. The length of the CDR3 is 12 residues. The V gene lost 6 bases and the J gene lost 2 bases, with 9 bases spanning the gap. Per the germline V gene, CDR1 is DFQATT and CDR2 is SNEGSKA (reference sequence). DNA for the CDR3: TGCAGTGCCTCGGCAGCCACAGATACGCAGTATTTT. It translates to CSASAATDTQYF.

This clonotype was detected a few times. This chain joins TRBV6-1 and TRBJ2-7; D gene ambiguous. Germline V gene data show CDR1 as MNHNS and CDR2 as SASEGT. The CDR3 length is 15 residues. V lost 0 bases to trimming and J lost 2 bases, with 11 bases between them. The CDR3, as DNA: TGTGCCAGCAGTGAAGCCGGACGGTTACCCTACGAGCAGTACTTC. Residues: CASSEAGRLPYEQYF.

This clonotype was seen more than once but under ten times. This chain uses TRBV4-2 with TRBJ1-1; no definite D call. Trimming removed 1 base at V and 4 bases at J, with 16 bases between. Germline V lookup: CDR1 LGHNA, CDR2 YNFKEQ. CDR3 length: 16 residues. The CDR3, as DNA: TGTGCCAGCAGCCAAGTCGCAGTTTACGAGGGCACTGAAGCTTTCTTT. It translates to CASSQVAVYEGTEAFF.

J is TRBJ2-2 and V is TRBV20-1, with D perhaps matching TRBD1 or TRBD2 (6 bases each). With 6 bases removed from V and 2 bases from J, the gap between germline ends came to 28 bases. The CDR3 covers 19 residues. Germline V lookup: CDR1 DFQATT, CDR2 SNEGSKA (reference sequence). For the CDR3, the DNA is TGCAGTGCCCCGACGGGGGCGCCGATGTCCCTTAGAAACACCGGGGAGCTGTTTTTT. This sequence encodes CSAPTGAPMSLRNTGELFF.

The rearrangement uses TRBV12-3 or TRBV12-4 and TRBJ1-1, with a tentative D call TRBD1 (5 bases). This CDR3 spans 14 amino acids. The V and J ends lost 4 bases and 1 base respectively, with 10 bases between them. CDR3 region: CASSSSRGNTEAFF. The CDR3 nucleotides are TGTGCCAGCAGTTCCTCGAGGGGGAACACTGAAGCTTTCTTT.

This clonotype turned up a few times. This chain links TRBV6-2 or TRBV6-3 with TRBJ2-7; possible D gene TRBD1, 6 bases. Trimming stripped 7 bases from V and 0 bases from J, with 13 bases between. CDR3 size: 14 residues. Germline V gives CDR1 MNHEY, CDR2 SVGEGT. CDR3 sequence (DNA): TGTGCCAGCACACGACAGGCGAGCTCCTACGAGCAGTACTTC. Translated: CASTRQASSYEQYF.

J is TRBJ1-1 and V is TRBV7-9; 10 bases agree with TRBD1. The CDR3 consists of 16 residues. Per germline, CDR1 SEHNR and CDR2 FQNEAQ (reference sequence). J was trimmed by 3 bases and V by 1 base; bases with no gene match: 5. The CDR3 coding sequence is TGTGCCAGCAGCTTAGGACAGGGGGCGCTGGACACTGAAGCTTTCTTT. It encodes CASSLGQGALDTEAFF.

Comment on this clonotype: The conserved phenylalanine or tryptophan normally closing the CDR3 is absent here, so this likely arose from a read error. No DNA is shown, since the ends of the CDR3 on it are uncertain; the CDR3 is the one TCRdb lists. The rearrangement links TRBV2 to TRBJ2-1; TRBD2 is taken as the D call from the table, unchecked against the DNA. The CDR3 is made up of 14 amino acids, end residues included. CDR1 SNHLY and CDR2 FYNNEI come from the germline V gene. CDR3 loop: CAIEAAGGPFPDVL.

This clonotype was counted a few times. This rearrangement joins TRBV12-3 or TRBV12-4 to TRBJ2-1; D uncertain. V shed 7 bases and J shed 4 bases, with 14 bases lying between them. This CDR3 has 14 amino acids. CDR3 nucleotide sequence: TGTGCCAGCAAACGTCCCGCGAGTTACAATGAGCAGTTCTTC. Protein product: CASKRPASYNEQFF.

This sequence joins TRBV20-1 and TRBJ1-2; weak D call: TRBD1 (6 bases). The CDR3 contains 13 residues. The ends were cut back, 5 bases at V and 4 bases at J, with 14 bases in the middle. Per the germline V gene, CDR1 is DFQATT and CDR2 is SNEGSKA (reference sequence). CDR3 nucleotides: TGCAGTGCTCTCCGGGACATTGTCTATGGCTACACCTTC. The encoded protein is CSALRDIVYGYTF.

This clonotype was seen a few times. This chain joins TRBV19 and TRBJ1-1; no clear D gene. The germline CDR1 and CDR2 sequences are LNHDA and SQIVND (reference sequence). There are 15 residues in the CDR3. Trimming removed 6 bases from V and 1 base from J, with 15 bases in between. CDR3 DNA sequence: TGTGCCAGTAGGGGTGCAAGCAGCTGGAACACTGAAGCTTTCTTT. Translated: CASRGASSWNTEAFF.